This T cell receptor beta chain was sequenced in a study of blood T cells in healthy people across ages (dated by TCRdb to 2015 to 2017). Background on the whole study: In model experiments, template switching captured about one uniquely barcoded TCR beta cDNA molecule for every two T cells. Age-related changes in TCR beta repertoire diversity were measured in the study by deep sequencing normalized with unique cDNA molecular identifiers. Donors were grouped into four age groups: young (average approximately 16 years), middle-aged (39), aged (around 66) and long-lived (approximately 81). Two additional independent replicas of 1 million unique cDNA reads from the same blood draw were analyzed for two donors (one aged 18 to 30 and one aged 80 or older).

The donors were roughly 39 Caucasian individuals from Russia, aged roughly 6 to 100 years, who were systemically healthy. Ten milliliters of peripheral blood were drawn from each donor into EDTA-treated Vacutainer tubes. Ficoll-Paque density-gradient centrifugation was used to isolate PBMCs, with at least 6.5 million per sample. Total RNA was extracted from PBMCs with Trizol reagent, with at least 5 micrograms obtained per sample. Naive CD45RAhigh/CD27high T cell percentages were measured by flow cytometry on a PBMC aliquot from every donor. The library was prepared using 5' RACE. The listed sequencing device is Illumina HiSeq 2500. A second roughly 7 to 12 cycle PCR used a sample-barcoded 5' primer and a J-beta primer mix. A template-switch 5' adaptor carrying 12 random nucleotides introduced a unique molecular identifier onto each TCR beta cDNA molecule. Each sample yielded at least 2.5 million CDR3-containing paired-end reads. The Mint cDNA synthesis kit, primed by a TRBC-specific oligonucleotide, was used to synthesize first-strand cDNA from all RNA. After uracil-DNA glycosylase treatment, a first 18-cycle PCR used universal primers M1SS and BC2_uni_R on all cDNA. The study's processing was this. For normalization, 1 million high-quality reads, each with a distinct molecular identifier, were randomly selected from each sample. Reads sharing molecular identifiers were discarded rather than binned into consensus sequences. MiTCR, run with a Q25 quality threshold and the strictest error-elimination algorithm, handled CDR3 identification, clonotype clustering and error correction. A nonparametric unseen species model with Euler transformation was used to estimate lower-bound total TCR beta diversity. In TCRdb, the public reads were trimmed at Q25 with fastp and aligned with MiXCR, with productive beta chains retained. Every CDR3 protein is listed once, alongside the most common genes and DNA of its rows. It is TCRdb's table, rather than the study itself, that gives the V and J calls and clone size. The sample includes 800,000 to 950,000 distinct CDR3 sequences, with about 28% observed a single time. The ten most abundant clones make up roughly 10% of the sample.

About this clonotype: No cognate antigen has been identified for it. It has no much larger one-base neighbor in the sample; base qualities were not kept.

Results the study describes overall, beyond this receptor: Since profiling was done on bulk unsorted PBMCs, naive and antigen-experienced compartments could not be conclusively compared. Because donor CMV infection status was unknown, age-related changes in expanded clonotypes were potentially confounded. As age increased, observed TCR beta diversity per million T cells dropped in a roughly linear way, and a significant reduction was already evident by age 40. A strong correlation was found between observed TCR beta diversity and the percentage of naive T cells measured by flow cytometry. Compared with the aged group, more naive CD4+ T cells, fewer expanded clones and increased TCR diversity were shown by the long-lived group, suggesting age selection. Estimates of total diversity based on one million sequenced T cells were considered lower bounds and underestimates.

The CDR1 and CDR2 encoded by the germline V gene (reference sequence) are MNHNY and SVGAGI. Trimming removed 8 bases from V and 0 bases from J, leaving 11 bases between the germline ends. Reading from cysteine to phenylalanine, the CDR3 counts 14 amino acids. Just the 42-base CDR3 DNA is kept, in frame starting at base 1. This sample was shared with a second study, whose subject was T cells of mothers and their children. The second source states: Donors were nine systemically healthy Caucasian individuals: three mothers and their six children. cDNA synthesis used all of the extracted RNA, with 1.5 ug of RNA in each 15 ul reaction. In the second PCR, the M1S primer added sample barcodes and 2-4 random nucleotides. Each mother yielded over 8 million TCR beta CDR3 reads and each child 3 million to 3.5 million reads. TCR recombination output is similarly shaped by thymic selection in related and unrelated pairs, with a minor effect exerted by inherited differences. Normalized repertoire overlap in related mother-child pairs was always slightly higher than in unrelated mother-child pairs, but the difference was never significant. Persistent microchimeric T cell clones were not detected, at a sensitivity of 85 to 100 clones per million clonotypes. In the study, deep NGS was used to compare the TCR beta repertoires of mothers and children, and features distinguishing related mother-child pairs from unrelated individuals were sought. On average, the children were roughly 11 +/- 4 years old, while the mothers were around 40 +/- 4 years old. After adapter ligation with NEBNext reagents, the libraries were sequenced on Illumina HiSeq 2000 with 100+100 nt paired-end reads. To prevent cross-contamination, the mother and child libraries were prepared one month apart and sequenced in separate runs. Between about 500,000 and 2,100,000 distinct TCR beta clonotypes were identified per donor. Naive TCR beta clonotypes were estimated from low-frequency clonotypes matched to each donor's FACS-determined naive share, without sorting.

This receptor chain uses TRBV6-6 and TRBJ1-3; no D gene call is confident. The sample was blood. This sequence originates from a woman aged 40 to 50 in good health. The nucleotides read TGTGCCAGCCTGGGCGCAACCTCTGGAAACACCATATATTTT. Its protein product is CASLGATSGNTIYF.